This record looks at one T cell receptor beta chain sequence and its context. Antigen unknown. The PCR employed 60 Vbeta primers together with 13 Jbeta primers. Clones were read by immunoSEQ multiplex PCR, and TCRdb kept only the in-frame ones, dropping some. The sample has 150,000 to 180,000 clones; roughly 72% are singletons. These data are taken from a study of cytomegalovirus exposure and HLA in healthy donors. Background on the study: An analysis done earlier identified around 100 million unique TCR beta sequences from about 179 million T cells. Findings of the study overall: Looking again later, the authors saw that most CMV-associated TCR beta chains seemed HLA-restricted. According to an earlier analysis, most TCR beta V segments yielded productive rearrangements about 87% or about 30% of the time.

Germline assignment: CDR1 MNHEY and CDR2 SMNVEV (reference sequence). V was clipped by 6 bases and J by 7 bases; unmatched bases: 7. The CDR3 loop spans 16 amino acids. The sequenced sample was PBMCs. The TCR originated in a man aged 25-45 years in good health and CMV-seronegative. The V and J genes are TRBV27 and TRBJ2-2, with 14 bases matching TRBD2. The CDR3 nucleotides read TGTGCCAGCAGCCGGACTAGCGGGGGGCGGGGCGGGGAGCTGTTTTTT. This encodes CASSRTSGGRGGELFF.